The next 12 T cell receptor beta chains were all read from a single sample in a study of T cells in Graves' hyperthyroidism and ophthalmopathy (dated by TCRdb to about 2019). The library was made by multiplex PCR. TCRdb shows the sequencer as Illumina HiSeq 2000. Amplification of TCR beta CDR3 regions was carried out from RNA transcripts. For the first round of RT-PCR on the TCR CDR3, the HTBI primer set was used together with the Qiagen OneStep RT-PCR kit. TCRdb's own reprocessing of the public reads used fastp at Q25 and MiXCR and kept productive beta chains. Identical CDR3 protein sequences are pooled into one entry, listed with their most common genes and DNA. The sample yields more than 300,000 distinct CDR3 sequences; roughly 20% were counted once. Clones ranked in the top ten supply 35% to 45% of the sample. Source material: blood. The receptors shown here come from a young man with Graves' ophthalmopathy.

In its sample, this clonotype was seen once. The CDR3 is CASSFTGANTGELFF. For the CDR3, the DNA is TGCGCCAGCAGCTTCACAGGGGCGAACACCGGGGAGCTGTTTTTT. The chain uses TRBV5-1 and TRBJ2-2, with 7 nucleotides matching TRBD1. V lost 2 bases, J lost 0 bases, and 1 base stayed unmatched. The V gene's germline CDR1 is SGHRS and CDR2 YFSETQ. This CDR3 has 15 amino acids.

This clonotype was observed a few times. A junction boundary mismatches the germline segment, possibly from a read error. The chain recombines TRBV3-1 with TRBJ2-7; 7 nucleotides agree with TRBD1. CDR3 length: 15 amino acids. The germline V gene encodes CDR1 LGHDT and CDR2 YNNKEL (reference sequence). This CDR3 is CASSQGDSEVYEQYF. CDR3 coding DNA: TGCGCCAGCAGCCAAGGGGACAGCGAGGTCTACGAGCAGTACTTC.

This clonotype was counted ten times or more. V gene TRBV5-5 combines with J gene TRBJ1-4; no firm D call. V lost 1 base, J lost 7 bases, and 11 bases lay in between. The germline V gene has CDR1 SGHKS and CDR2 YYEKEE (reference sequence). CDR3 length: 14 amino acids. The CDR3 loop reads CASSLRPRGEKLFF. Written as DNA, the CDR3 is TGTGCCAGCAGCTTGCGGCCTCGGGGTGAAAAACTGTTTTTT.

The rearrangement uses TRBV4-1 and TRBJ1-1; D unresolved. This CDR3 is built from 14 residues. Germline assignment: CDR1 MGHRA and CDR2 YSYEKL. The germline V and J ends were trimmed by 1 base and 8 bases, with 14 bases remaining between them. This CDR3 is CASSQVSLVVEAFF. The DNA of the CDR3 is TGCGCCAGCAGCCAAGTTTCTCTCGTCGTGGAAGCTTTCTTT.

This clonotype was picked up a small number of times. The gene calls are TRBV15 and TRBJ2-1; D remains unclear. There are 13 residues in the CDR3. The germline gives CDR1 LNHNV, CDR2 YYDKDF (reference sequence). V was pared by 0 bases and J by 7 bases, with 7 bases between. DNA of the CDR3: TGTGCCACCAGCAGAGAGACCCAGAATGAGCAGTTCTTC. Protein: CATSRETQNEQFF.

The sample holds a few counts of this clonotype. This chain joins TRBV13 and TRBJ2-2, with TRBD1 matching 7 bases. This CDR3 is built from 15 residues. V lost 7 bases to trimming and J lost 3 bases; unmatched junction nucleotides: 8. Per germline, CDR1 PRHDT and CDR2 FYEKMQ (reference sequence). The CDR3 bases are TGTGCCAGCACCTCGACAGGGCGGGACACCGGGGAGCTGTTTTTT. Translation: CASTSTGRDTGELFF.

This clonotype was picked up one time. This chain's CDR3 is CASSSGGPGNTIYF. The CDR3, as DNA: TGTGCCAGCAGCTCGGGGGGCCCTGGAAACACCATATATTTT. The gene calls are TRBV7-3 and TRBJ1-3, with D perhaps matching TRBD1 (6 bases). From germline, CDR1 is SGHTA and CDR2 FQGTGA. V was cut by 4 bases and J by 2 bases, with 9 bases left in between. This CDR3 is 14 amino acids long.

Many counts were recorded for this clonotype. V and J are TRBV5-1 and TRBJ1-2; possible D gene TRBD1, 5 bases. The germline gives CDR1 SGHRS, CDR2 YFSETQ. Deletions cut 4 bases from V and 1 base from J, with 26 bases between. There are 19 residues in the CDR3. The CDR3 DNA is TGCGCCAGCAGCAGCTACCCGAAGGGGACCCGCACCAATAACTATGGCTACACCTTC. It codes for CASSSYPKGTRTNNYGYTF.

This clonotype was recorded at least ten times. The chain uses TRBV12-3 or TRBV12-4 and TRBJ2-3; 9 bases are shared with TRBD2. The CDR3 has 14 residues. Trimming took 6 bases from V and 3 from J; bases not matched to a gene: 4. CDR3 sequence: CASSFSGGTDTQYF. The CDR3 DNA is TGTGCCAGCAGCTTTAGCGGGGGAACAGATACGCAGTATTTT.

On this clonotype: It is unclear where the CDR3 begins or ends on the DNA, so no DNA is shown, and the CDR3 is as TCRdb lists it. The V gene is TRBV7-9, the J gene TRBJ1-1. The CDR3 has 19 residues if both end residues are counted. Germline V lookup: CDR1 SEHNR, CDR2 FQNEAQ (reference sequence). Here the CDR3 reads CASSFYICSAVWGNTEAFF.

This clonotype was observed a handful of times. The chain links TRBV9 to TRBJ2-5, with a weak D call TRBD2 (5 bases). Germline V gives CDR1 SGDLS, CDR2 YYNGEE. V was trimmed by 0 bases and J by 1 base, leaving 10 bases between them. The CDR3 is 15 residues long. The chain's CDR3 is CASSVATGFQETQYF. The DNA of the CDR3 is TGTGCCAGCAGCGTAGCTACGGGGTTCCAAGAGACCCAGTACTTC.

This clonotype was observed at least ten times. The DNA for the CDR3 is TGTGCCAGCAGTTCAAACATGGGCGACGAGCAGTACTTC. Amino acids: CASSSNMGDEQYF. This sequence joins TRBV27 and TRBJ2-7; D gene unclear. The CDR3 has 13 amino acids. V lost 4 bases to trimming and J lost 5 bases, with 12 bases between them. Germline assignment: CDR1 MNHEY and CDR2 SMNVEV (reference sequence).